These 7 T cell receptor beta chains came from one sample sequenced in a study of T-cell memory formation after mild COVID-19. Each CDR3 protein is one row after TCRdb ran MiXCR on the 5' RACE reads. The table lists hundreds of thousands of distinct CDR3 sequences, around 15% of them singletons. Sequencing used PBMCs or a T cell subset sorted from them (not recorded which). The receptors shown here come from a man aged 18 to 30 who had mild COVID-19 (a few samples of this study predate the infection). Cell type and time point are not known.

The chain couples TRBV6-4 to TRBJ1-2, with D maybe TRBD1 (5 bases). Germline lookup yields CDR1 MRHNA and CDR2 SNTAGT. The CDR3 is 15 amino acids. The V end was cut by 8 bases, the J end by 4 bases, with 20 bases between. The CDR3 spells CASSQDGDVGYGYTF. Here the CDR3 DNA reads TGTGCCAGCTCCCAGGACGGGGACGTCGGCTATGGCTACACCTTC.

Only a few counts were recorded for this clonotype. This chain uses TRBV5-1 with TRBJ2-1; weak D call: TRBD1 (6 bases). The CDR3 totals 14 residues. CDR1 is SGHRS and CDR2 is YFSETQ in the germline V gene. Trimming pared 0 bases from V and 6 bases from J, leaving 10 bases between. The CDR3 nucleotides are TGCGCCAGCAGCTTGGGGGGGCCGGCCAATGAGCAGTTCTTC. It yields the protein CASSLGGPANEQFF. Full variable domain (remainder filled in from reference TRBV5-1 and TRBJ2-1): KAGVTQTPRYLIKTRGQQVTLSCSPISGHRSVSWYQQTPGQGLQFLFEYFSETQRNKGNFPGRFSGRQFSNSRSEMNVSTLELGDSALYLCASSLGGPANEQFFGPGTRLTVL.

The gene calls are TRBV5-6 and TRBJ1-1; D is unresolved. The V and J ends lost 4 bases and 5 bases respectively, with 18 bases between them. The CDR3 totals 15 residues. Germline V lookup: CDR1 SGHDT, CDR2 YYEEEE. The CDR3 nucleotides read TGTGCCAGCAGCAGTAGCGCGGGAGTGATGACTGAAGCTTTCTTT. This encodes CASSSSAGVMTEAFF.

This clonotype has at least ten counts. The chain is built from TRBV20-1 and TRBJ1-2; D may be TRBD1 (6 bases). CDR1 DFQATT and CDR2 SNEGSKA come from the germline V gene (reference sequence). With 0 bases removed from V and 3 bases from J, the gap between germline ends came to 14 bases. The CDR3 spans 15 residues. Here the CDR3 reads CSARDPGGRDYGYTF. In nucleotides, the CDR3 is TGCAGTGCTAGAGATCCGGGGGGCCGTGACTATGGCTACACCTTC.

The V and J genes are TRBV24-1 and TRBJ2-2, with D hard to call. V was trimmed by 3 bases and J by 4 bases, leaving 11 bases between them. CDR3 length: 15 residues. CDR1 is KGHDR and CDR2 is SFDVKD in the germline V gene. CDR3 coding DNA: TGTGCCACCAGTGATACCTCGGCAGGCACCGGGGAGCTGTTTTTT. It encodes CATSDTSAGTGELFF.

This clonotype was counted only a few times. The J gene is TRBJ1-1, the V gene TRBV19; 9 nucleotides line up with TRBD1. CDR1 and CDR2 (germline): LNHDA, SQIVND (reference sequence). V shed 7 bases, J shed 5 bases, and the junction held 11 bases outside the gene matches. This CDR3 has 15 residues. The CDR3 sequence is CASMATNRGRTEAFF. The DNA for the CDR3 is TGTGCCAGTATGGCCACAAACAGGGGGCGAACTGAAGCTTTCTTT.

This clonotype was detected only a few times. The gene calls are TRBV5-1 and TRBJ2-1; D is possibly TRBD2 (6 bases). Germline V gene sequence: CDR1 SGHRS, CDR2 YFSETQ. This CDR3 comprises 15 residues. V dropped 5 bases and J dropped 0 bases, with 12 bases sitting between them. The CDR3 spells CASRLGTSSYNEQFF. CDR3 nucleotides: TGCGCCAGCAGATTAGGGACTTCCTCCTACAATGAGCAGTTCTTC.